This T cell receptor (beta chain) appears in the sequencing data of a study of OX40 agonist ivuxolimab in advanced cancers. Germline V gives CDR1 LNHNV, CDR2 YYDKDF (reference sequence). With 0 bases removed from V and 8 bases from J, the gap between germline ends came to 7 bases. The CDR3 contains 12 residues. Some clones are missing from TCRdb's copy, which holds only in-frame ones; the method was immunoSEQ multiplex PCR. The table shows about 67,000 clones, with around 83% occurring only once. The sequenced sample was CD4+ or CD8+ T cells sorted from blood, obtained in a trial of the OX40 agonist ivuxolimab. The chain couples TRBV15 to TRBJ1-2; D call uncertain. The receptor's source is an adult with an advanced solid tumor such as melanoma, head and neck, liver or kidney cancer. For the CDR3, the DNA is TGTGCCACCAGCAGAGATTGGAGGGGCTACACCTTC. As protein: CATSRDWRGYTF.